The rows below give T cell receptor beta chains drawn from one sample of a study of blood T cell repertoires in COVID-19. Sequencing was performed with immunoSEQ multiplex PCR; in TCRdb, only in-frame clones are kept and a portion is missing. The table includes some 270,000 clones, around 86% detected once. Specimen: PBMCs or T cells enriched from blood (not recorded which). The receptors originated from a woman aged 40 to 55 who had recovered from COVID-19. Both conserved end residues are part of each CDR3. The D gene is left open where the match is weak. Clone size is shown for a subset of rows, as once, few, many or a class of expanded clone.

>TRBJ2-5|.|TRBV19|TRBD2
CASSIVRLAGAETQYF
TGTGCCAGTAGTATTGTGCGACTAGCGGGGGCAGAGACCCAGTACTTC
>TRBJ2-2|.|TRBV19|.
CASRDRDTNTGELFF
TGTGCCAGTAGGGACCGGGACACTAACACCGGGGAGCTGTTTTTT
>TRBJ2-5|.|TRBV4-1|.
CASSQDWRQETQYF
TGCGCCAGCAGCCAAGATTGGCGGCAAGAGACCCAGTACTTC
>TRBJ2-7|few|TRBV11-2|.
CASSSLRGRGEQYF
TGTGCCAGCAGCTCCCTCCGCGGCCGAGGCGAGCAGTACTTC
>TRBJ2-1|.|TRBV14|TRBD2
CASSQGLAARLSEQFF
TGTGCCAGCAGCCAAGGACTAGCGGCCCGCCTTAGTGAGCAGTTCTTC
>TRBJ2-7|.|TRBV4-1|.
CASSQVWGGQYF
TGCGCCAGCAGCCAAGTGTGGGGCGGGCAGTACTTC
>TRBJ1-1|.|TRBV5-1|.
CASSNTGTSQKNTEAFF
TGCGCCAGCAGCAATACAGGGACGTCCCAGAAGAACACTGAAGCTTTCTTT
>TRBJ1-1|.|TRBV11-1|TRBD1
CASRQRTGYTEAFF
TGTGCCAGCAGACAGCGGACAGGTTACACTGAAGCTTTCTTT
>TRBJ1-1|.|TRBV9|TRBD1
CASSRGGQGYEAFF
TGTGCCAGCAGCCGGGGGGGACAGGGTTATGAAGCTTTCTTT
>TRBJ2-1|.|TRBV29-1|.
CSVEGSNTYNEQFF
TGCAGCGTTGAGGGCAGCAACACCTACAATGAGCAGTTCTTC
>TRBJ1-4|.|TRBV7-3|.
CASSPSGQGHEKLFF
TGTGCCAGCAGCCCCTCGGGGCAGGGGCATGAAAAACTGTTTTTT
>TRBJ2-2|.|TRBV4-1|TRBD2
CASSRAERTSWSGELFF
TGCGCCAGCAGCCGGGCGGAACGGACTAGCTGGTCCGGGGAGCTGTTTTTT
>TRBJ2-2|.|TRBV11-1|.
CASSPGQNTGELFF
TGTGCCAGCAGCCCCGGACAGAACACCGGGGAGCTGTTTTTT
>TRBJ1-3|.|TRBV5-4|.
CASSLVRRDGAAGNTIYF
TGTGCCAGCAGCTTAGTACGCAGGGATGGGGCGGCTGGAAACACCATATATTTT
>TRBJ1-2|few|TRBV19|.
CASSIGRLYGYTF
TGTGCCAGTAGTATTGGCAGGCTCTATGGCTACACCTTC
>TRBJ2-2|.|TRBV10-1|.
CASSGRGDTGELFF
TGCGCCAGCAGTGGAAGGGGTGACACCGGGGAGCTGTTTTTT
>TRBJ2-7|.|TRBV3-1/TRBV3-2|.
CANRQDLYEQYF
TGTGCCAACCGACAGGACCTCTACGAGCAGTACTTC
>TRBJ1-1|.|TRBV6-1|TRBD1
CASSATTGRMNTEAFF
TGTGCCAGCAGTGCTACGACAGGGCGGATGAACACTGAAGCTTTCTTT
>TRBJ2-7|.|TRBV19|TRBD1
CASSLRDSYEQYF
TGTGCCAGTAGTCTACGGGACAGCTACGAGCAGTACTTC
>TRBJ1-1|.|TRBV11-2|TRBD1
CASSLEGQAKVTEAFF
TGTGCCAGCAGCTTAGAGGGACAGGCCAAGGTGACTGAAGCTTTCTTT
>TRBJ1-2|once|TRBV19|TRBD1
CASSIGQGANYGYTF
TGTGCCAGTAGTATAGGACAGGGGGCGAACTATGGCTACACCTTC
>TRBJ2-3|.|TRBV5-5|TRBD2
CASSLEGEGRDTQYF
TGTGCCAGCAGCTTGGAAGGGGAGGGGAGGGATACGCAGTATTTT
>TRBJ1-4|.|TRBV27|.
CASSPYLSGVNEKLFF
TGTGCCAGCAGTCCCTATCTCTCGGGAGTTAATGAAAAACTGTTTTTT
>TRBJ1-1|.|TRBV20-1|.
CSARQGTEAFF
TGCAGTGCTAGACAGGGCACTGAAGCTTTCTTT
>TRBJ1-1|.|TRBV4-1|TRBD1
CASSQERRQGNTEAFF
TGCGCCAGCAGCCAAGAGCGGCGACAGGGGAACACTGAAGCTTTCTTT
>TRBJ1-5|.|TRBV4-2|TRBD1
CASSPGGHLQGSNQPQHF
TGTGCCAGCAGCCCAGGGGGGCATTTACAGGGGAGCAATCAGCCCCAGCATTTT
>TRBJ1-1|.|TRBV28|.
CASSSRRGGDEAFF
TGTGCCAGCAGTTCCCGACGGGGAGGTGATGAAGCTTTCTTT
>TRBJ1-5|.|TRBV21-1|.
CASSNLVVTGDSNQPQHF
TGTGCCAGCAGCAATTTAGTTGTAACAGGGGATAGCAATCAGCCCCAGCATTTT
>TRBJ1-1|once|TRBV19|.
CASSQQLMNTEAFF
TGTGCCAGTAGTCAACAGCTGATGAACACTGAAGCTTTCTTT
>TRBJ1-2|.|TRBV7-2|TRBD1
CASSSRGISYGYTF
TGTGCCAGCAGCTCCAGGGGGATCTCCTATGGCTACACCTTC